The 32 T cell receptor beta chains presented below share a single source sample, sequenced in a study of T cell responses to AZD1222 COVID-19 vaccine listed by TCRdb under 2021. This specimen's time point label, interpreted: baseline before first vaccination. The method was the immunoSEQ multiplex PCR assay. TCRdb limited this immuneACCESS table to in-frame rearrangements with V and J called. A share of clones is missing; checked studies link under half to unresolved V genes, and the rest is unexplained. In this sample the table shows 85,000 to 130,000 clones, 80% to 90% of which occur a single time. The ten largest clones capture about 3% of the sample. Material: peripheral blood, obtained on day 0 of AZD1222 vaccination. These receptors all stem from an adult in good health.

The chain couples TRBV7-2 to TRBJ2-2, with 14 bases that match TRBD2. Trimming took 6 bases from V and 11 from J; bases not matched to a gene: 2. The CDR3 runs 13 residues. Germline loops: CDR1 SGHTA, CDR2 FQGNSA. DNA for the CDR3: TGTGCCAGCAGTGGACTAGCGGGGGGAGAGCTGTTTTTT. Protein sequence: CASSGLAGGELFF.

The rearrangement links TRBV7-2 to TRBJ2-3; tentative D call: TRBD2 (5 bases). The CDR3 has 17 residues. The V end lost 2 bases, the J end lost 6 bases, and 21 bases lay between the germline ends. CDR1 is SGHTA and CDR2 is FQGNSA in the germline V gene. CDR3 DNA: TGTGCCAGCAGCTTAAGCGTTTCGGGAAACCGGGCTGATACGCAGTATTTT. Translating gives CASSLSVSGNRADTQYF. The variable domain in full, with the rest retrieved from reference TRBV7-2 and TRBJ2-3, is GAGVSQSPSNKVTEKGKDVELRCDPISGHTALYWYRQSLGQGLEFLIYFQGNSAPDKSGLPSDRFSAERTGGSVSTLTIQRTQQEDSAVYLCASSLSVSGNRADTQYFGPGTRLTVL.

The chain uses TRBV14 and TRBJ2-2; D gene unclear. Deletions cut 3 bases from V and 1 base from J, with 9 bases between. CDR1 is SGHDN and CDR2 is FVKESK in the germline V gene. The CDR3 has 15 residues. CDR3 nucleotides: TGTGCCAGCAGCCAGGGAAAAATGAACACCGGGGAGCTGTTTTTT. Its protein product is CASSQGKMNTGELFF.

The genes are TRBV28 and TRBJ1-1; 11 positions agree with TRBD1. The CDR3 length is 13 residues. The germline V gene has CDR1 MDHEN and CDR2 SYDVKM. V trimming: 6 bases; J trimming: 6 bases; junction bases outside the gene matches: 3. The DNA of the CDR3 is TGTGCCAGCAGCCTGGGACAGGGGGCTGAAGCTTTCTTT. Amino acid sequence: CASSLGQGAEAFF.

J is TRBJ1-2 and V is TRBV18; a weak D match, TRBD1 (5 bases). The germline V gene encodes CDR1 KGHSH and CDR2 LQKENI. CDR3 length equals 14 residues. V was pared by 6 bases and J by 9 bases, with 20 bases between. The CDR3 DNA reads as TGTGCCAGCTCCACTGGACAAGCCTCTATACGCTACACCTTC. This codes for CASSTGQASIRYTF.

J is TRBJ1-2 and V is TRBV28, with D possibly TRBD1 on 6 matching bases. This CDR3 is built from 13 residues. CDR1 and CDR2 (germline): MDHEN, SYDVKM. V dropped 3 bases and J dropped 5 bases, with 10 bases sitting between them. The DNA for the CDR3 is TGTGCCAGCAGTTTCCGGGGGGCGTATGGCTACACCTTC. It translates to CASSFRGAYGYTF.

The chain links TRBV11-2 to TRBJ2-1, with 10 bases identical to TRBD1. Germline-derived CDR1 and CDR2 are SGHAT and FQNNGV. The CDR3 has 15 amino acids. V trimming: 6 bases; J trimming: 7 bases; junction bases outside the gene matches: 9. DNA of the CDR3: TGTGCCAGCAGTCCCGGGACAGGGGCTTGGAATGAGCAGTTCTTC. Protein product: CASSPGTGAWNEQFF.

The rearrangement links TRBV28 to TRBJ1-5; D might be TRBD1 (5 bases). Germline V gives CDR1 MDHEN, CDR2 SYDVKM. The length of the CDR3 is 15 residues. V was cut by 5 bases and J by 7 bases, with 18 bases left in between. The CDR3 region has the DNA TGTGCCAGCAGTCCAAGACCCGGGCGGGGGCAGCCCCAGCATTTT. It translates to CASSPRPGRGQPQHF.

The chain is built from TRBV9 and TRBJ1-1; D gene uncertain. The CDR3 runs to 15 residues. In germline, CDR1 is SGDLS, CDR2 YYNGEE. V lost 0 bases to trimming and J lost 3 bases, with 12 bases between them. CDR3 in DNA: TGTGCCAGCAGCGTAGCCCCGGACGGATACACTGAAGCTTTCTTT. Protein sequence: CASSVAPDGYTEAFF.

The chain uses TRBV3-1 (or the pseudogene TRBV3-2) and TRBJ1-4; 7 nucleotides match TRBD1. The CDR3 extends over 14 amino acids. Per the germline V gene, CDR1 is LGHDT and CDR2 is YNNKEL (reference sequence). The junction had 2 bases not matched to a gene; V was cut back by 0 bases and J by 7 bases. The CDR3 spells CASSQEGGSEKLFF. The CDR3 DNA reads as TGTGCCAGCAGCCAAGAAGGGGGCAGTGAAAAACTGTTTTTT.

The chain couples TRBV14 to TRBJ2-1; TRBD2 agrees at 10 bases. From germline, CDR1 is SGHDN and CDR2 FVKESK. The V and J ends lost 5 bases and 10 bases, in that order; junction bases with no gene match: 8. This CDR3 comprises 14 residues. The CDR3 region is CASSIAGGYREQFF. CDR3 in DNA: TGTGCCAGCAGCATAGCGGGGGGTTACCGGGAGCAGTTCTTC.

The CDR3 DNA reads TGTGCCAGTAGTACGGGACAGAACTATGGCTACACCTTC. It translates to CASSTGQNYGYTF. V is TRBV19 and J is TRBJ1-2; 7 bases match TRBD1. V gave up 4 bases and J gave up 2 bases; unmatched junction bases: 1. The CDR3 covers 13 residues. Germline V gives CDR1 LNHDA, CDR2 SQIVND (reference sequence).

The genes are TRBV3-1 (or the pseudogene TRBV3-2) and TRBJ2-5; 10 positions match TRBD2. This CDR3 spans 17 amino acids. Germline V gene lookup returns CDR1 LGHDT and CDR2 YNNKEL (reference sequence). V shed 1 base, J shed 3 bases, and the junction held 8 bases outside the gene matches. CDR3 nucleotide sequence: TGTGCCAGCAGCCAAGTCTTGAGCGGGGGGGAAGAAGAGACCCAGTACTTC. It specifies CASSQVLSGGEEETQYF.

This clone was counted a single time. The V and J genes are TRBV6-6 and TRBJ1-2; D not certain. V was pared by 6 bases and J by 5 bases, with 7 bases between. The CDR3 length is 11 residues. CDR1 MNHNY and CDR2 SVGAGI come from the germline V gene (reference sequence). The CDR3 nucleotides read TGTGCCAGCAGCCCGGCATATGGCTACACCTTC. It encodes CASSPAYGYTF.

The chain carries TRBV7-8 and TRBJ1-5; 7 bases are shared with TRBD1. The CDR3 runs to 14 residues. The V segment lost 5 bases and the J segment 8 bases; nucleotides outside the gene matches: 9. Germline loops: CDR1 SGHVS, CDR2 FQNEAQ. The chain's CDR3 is CASSLTTGSKPQHF. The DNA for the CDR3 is TGTGCCAGCAGCCTTACGACAGGGTCAAAGCCCCAGCATTTT.

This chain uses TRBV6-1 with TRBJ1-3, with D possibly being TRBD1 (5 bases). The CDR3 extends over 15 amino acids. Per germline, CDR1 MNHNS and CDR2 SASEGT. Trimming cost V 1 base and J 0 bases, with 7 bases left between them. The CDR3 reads CASSEVQGSGNTIYF. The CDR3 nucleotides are TGTGCCAGCAGTGAAGTCCAGGGCTCTGGAAACACCATATATTTT.

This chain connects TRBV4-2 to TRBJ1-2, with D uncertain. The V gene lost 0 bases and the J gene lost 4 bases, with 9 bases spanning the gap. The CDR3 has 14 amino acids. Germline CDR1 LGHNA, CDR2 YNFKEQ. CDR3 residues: CASSQDPRSYGYTF. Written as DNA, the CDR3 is TGTGCCAGCAGCCAAGATCCCAGGAGCTATGGCTACACCTTC.

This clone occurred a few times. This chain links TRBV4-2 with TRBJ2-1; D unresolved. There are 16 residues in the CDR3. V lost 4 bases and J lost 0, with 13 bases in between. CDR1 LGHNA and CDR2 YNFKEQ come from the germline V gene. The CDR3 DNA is TGTGCCAGCAGCCGGGATAGCCTCGGCTCCTACAATGAGCAGTTCTTC. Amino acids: CASSRDSLGSYNEQFF.

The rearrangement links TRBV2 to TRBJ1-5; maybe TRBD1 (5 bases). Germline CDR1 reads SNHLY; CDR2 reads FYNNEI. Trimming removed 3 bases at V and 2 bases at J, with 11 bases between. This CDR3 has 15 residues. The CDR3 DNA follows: TGTGCCAGCAGTGATCATGGCAGGGGCAATCAGCCCCAGCATTTT. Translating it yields CASSDHGRGNQPQHF.

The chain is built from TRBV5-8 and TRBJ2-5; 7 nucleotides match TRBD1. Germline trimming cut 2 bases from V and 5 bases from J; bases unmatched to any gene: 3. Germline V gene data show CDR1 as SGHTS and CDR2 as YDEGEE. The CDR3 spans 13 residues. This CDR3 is CASSFDRVETQYF. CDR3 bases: TGTGCCAGCAGCTTCGACAGGGTGGAGACCCAGTACTTC.

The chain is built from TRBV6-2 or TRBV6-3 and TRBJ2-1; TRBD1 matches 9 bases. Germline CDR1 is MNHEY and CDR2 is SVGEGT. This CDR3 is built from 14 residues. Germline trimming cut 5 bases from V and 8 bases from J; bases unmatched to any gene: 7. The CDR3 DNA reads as TGTGCCAGCAGTCGCTTACAGGGGGCCCATGAGCAGTTCTTC. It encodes CASSRLQGAHEQFF.

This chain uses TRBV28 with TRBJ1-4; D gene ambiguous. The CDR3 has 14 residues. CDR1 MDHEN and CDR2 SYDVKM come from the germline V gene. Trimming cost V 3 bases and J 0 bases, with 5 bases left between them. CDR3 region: CASSFGTTNEKLFF. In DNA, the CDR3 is TGTGCCAGCAGTTTCGGAACAACTAATGAAAAACTGTTTTTT.

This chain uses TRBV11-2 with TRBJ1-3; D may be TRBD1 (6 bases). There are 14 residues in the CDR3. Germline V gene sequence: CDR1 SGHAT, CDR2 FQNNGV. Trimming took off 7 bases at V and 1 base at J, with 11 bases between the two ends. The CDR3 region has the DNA TGTGCCAGCACCACAGGGATTTCTGGAAACACCATATATTTT. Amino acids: CASTTGISGNTIYF. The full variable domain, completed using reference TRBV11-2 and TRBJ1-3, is EAGVAQSPRYKIIEKRQSVAFWCNPISGHATLYWYQQILGQGPKLLIQFQNNGVVDDSQLPKDRFSAERLKGVDSTLKIQPAKLEDSAVYLCASTTGISGNTIYFGEGSWLTVV.

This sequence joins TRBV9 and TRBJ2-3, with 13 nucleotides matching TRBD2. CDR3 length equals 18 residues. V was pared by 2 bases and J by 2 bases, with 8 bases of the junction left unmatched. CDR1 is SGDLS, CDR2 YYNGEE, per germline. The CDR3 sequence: CASSVGLAGAGITDTQYF. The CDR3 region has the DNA TGTGCCAGCAGCGTCGGACTAGCGGGGGCGGGGATCACAGATACGCAGTATTTT. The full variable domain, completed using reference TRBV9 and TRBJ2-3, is DSGVTQTPKHLITATGQRVTLRCSPRSGDLSVYWYQQSLDQGLQFLIQYYNGEERAKGNILERFSAQQFPDLHSELNLSSLELGDSALYFCASSVGLAGAGITDTQYFGPGTRLTVL.

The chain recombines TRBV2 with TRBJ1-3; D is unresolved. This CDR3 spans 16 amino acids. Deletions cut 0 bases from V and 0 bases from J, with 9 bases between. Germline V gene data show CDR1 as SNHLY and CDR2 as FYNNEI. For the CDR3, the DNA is TGTGCCAGCAGTGAAGCGTGGCTAATCTCTGGAAACACCATATATTTT. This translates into CASSEAWLISGNTIYF.

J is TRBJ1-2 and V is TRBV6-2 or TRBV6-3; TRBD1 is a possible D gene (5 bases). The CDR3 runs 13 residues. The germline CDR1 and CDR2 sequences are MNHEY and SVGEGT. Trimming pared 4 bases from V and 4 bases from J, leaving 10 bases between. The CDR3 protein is CASSSGTVYGYTF. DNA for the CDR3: TGTGCCAGCAGTTCCGGGACGGTCTATGGCTACACCTTC.

CDR3 bases: TGTGCCAGCAGCTCGGACGGGAATAACTATGGCTACACCTTC. This sequence encodes CASSSDGNNYGYTF. The genes are TRBV5-5 and TRBJ1-2; D remains ambiguous. V was cut by 3 bases and J by 1 base, with 10 bases left in between. CDR1 is SGHKS, CDR2 YYEKEE, per germline (reference sequence). This CDR3 has 14 amino acids.

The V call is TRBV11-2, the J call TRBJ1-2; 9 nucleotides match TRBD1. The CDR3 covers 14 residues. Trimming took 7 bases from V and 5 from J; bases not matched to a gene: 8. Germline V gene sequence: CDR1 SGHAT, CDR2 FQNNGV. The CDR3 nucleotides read TGTGCCAGCAAACGACCGGGACAGGGTTATGGCTACACCTTC. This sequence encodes CASKRPGQGYGYTF.

CDR3 sequence: CASSFDRGGNQPQHF. The CDR3 DNA reads TGTGCCAGCAGCTTTGACAGGGGTGGCAATCAGCCCCAGCATTTT. The rearrangement uses TRBV21-1 and TRBJ1-5; the tabulated D call, TRBD1, remains unverified against the DNA. TRBV21-1 is a recognized pseudogene. There are 15 residues in the CDR3.

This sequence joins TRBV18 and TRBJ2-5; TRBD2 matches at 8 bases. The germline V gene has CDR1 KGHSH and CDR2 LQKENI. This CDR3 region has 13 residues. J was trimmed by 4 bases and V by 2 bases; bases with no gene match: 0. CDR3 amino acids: CASSPGLAETQYF. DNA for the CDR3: TGTGCCAGCTCACCAGGACTAGCAGAGACCCAGTACTTC.

The chain's CDR3 is CASSITYFNYGYTF. The DNA of the CDR3 is TGTGCCAGTAGTATAACGTATTTCAACTATGGCTACACCTTC. The rearrangement uses TRBV19 and TRBJ1-2; D is unresolved. Trimming cost V 2 bases and J 2 bases, with 9 bases left between them. Germline CDR1 LNHDA, CDR2 SQIVND (reference sequence). The CDR3 covers 14 residues.

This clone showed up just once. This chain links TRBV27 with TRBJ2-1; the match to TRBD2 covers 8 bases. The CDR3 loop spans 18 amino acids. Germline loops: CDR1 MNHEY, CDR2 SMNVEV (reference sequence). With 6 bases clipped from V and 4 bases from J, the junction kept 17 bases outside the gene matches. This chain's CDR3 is CASRYLSVGSGVYNEQFF. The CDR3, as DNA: TGTGCCAGCAGATATCTTTCGGTGGGTAGCGGGGTATACAATGAGCAGTTCTTC.